Listed below are T cell receptor beta chains from one sample, sequenced in a study of blood T cell repertoires in COVID-19. Profiling relied on immunoSEQ multiplex PCR, and the TCRdb table lists in-frame clones only, not all of them. The profile shows some 62,000 clones, 65% to 80% of them singletons. Sample: peripheral blood. The source of these receptors is a human donor in a cohort sampled during active COVID-19. Each CDR3 is given with its conserved first and last residue. The order of the fields is CDR3 DNA, CDR3 protein, clone size, D gene, V gene, J gene. A D gene is named only where the DNA matches it firmly. Only some rows state a clone size, as once, few, many or a class for expanded clones.

CDR3 DNA: TGTGCCAGCAGTGAACTAGCGGGGGGGCCTCATACGCAGTATTTT
CDR3 protein: CASSELAGGPHTQYF
clone size: .
D gene: TRBD2
V gene: TRBV2
J gene: TRBJ2-3

CDR3 DNA: TGTGCCAGTAGTATTCGGGGTCGAGGCAATCAGCCCCAGCATTTT
CDR3 protein: CASSIRGRGNQPQHF
clone size: few
D gene: .
V gene: TRBV19
J gene: TRBJ1-5

CDR3 DNA: TGTGCCAGCAGCCCAGGACAGGTTCGTACCAATGAGCAGTTCTTC
CDR3 protein: CASSPGQVRTNEQFF
clone size: .
D gene: TRBD1
V gene: TRBV14
J gene: TRBJ2-1

CDR3 DNA: TGTGCCAGCAGCTTATCAGGGGGCGACTCACCCCTCCACTTT
CDR3 protein: CASSLSGGDSPLHF
clone size: few
D gene: TRBD1
V gene: TRBV7-3
J gene: TRBJ1-6

CDR3 DNA: TGTGCCAGCAGCTCCGGACAGGGTGGGAGCAATCAGCCCCAGCATTTT
CDR3 protein: CASSSGQGGSNQPQHF
clone size: .
D gene: TRBD1
V gene: TRBV28
J gene: TRBJ1-5

CDR3 DNA: TGCGCCAGCAGCTTGGCCGGAGGAAGAAACGCTGGAAACACCATATATTTT
CDR3 protein: CASSLAGGRNAGNTIYF
clone size: few
D gene: .
V gene: TRBV5-1
J gene: TRBJ1-3

CDR3 DNA: TGTGCCAGTAGTATAGCCCGGGCAGGGGCCGCTGGCTACACCTTC
CDR3 protein: CASSIARAGAAGYTF
clone size: .
D gene: .
V gene: TRBV19
J gene: TRBJ1-2

CDR3 DNA: TGTGCCAGCATGACAGGGGGTTCTAATGAAAAACTGTTTTTT
CDR3 protein: CASMTGGSNEKLFF
clone size: .
D gene: TRBD1
V gene: TRBV2
J gene: TRBJ1-4

CDR3 DNA: TGTGCCAGCTCACCGGACGCCAGGGGGAGCTATGGCTACACCTTC
CDR3 protein: CASSPDARGSYGYTF
clone size: .
D gene: TRBD1
V gene: TRBV18
J gene: TRBJ1-2

CDR3 DNA: TGTGCCAGCAGCCTCACCGGGACAGGGGGCCGAGATACGCAGTATTTT
CDR3 protein: CASSLTGTGGRDTQYF
clone size: .
D gene: TRBD1
V gene: TRBV11-2
J gene: TRBJ2-3

CDR3 DNA: TGTGCCAGCAGCCTAAAACTAGCGTCCACCGGGGAGCTGTTTTTT
CDR3 protein: CASSLKLASTGELFF
clone size: few
D gene: TRBD2
V gene: TRBV5-4
J gene: TRBJ2-2

CDR3 DNA: TGTGCCAGCAGTAACGAGCGGGGAGTCCAAGAGACCCAGTACTTC
CDR3 protein: CASSNERGVQETQYF
clone size: .
D gene: TRBD2
V gene: TRBV2
J gene: TRBJ2-5

CDR3 DNA: TGTGCCAGCCAAAAAGCCCCCCTCACTGAAGCTTTCTTT
CDR3 protein: CASQKAPLTEAFF
clone size: .
D gene: .
V gene: TRBV5-6
J gene: TRBJ1-1

CDR3 DNA: TGTGCCAGCAGTGAAAAGACAGGGTGGAATCGAGAGTACTTC
CDR3 protein: CASSEKTGWNREYF
clone size: few
D gene: TRBD1
V gene: TRBV6-1
J gene: TRBJ2-7

CDR3 DNA: TGTGCCAGCAGTCCTGACAGATACGAGCAGTACTTC
CDR3 protein: CASSPDRYEQYF
clone size: .
D gene: .
V gene: TRBV28
J gene: TRBJ2-7

CDR3 DNA: TGTGCCAGCAGTTTAGAGGCAGCCGCAGGGGAGCTGTTTTTT
CDR3 protein: CASSLEAAAGELFF
clone size: .
D gene: .
V gene: TRBV28
J gene: TRBJ2-2

CDR3 DNA: TGCGCCAGCAGCTTGGCGCCAGTGGCCAGGTCTGGAAACACCATATATTTT
CDR3 protein: CASSLAPVARSGNTIYF
clone size: .
D gene: .
V gene: TRBV5-1
J gene: TRBJ1-3

CDR3 DNA: TGTGCCAGCAGCCAAGCCGGGAACTATGGCTACACCTTC
CDR3 protein: CASSQAGNYGYTF
clone size: .
D gene: .
V gene: TRBV3-1/TRBV3-2
J gene: TRBJ1-2

CDR3 DNA: TGCGCCAGCAGCTTGACTAGCGGGTCTAGCACAGATACGCAGTATTTT
CDR3 protein: CASSLTSGSSTDTQYF
clone size: .
D gene: TRBD2
V gene: TRBV5-1
J gene: TRBJ2-3

CDR3 DNA: TGTGCCAGCAGCCCCGGTTCGTGGGCGGGCGAGCAGTACTTC
CDR3 protein: CASSPGSWAGEQYF
clone size: .
D gene: .
V gene: TRBV6-5
J gene: TRBJ2-7

CDR3 DNA: TGTGCCAGCAGCCAAGTACAGGGCACCGGGGAGCTGTTTTTT
CDR3 protein: CASSQVQGTGELFF
clone size: once
D gene: .
V gene: TRBV3-1/TRBV3-2
J gene: TRBJ2-2

CDR3 DNA: TGTGCCAGCGGACACAGGGAAGAGACCCAGTACTTC
CDR3 protein: CASGHREETQYF
clone size: .
D gene: .
V gene: TRBV2
J gene: TRBJ2-5

CDR3 DNA: TGTGCCAGCACCCGGTCGGGCGGGGAGCTGTTTTTT
CDR3 protein: CASTRSGGELFF
clone size: .
D gene: .
V gene: TRBV11-2
J gene: TRBJ2-2

CDR3 DNA: TGTGCCAGCACCGACGGGGGGAGCTCCTACGAGCAGTACTTC
CDR3 protein: CASTDGGSSYEQYF
clone size: .
D gene: TRBD2
V gene: TRBV7-9
J gene: TRBJ2-7

CDR3 DNA: TGCGCCAGCAGCCAAGAAGAATACAGGGCTGATGGCTACACCTTC
CDR3 protein: CASSQEEYRADGYTF
clone size: .
D gene: .
V gene: TRBV4-1
J gene: TRBJ1-2

CDR3 DNA: TGTGCCAGTAGTCCCCGTGGACAGGGTCTCTATGGCTACACCTTC
CDR3 protein: CASSPRGQGLYGYTF
clone size: .
D gene: TRBD1
V gene: TRBV19
J gene: TRBJ1-2

CDR3 DNA: TGTGCCATCAGTGAGTCCCCGGTGCACGAGCAGTACTTC
CDR3 protein: CAISESPVHEQYF
clone size: .
D gene: .
V gene: TRBV10-3
J gene: TRBJ2-7

CDR3 DNA: TGTGCCAGCAGTTACAATCTTGGCAGGGCCACTGAAGCTTTCTTT
CDR3 protein: CASSYNLGRATEAFF
clone size: .
D gene: .
V gene: TRBV6-5
J gene: TRBJ1-1

CDR3 DNA: TGTGCCAGCAGCTTGGGGACTAGCGGTCATAGCACAGATACGCAGTATTTT
CDR3 protein: CASSLGTSGHSTDTQYF
clone size: .
D gene: TRBD2
V gene: TRBV5-8
J gene: TRBJ2-3

CDR3 DNA: TGTGCCAGCAGTTTATCAGGGCCGAACACTGAAGCTTTCTTT
CDR3 protein: CASSLSGPNTEAFF
clone size: .
D gene: .
V gene: TRBV28
J gene: TRBJ1-1

CDR3 DNA: TGTGCCTGGAGTTCCGGGACAGGGCAGTACGAGCAGTACTTC
CDR3 protein: CAWSSGTGQYEQYF
clone size: few
D gene: TRBD1
V gene: TRBV30
J gene: TRBJ2-7